This passage covers 24 T cell receptor beta chains from one sample sequenced in a study of T cells in women clearing cervical HPV infection. Libraries were prepared by immunoSEQ multiplex PCR; TCRdb keeps only in-frame clonotypes and omits some of them. This table lists under 20,000 clones. Sequenced: blood buffy coat. The receptors shown here come from a woman aged 18 to 75 with a cervical HPV16 infection that either progressed to CIN3+ or cleared (not recorded which).

CDR3 region: CASSLGRSQETQYF. CDR3 DNA (partial): TGTGCCAGCAGCTTAGGCAGGAGTCAAGAGACC. This sequence joins TRBV7-3 and TRBJ2-5; no definite D call. Sequencing ends 3 residues short of the CDR3 end; the germline J gene provides the rest. V was pared by 2 bases and J by 2 bases, with 9 bases between. This CDR3 comprises 14 residues. CDR1 and CDR2 from the germline V gene are SGHTA and FQGTGA.

CDR3 sequence reads: CASSQQGGTEAFF. Partial CDR3 DNA: TGTGCCAGCAGCCAACAGGGGGGCACTGAA. The gene calls are TRBV7-3 and TRBJ1-1; 8 nucleotides align to TRBD1. The CDR3 extends 3 residues past the end of the read, so its final part is completed from the germline J gene. Trimming cost V 5 bases and J 4 bases; bases outside gene matches: 3. Germline V lookup: CDR1 SGHTA, CDR2 FQGTGA. This CDR3 contains 13 residues.

Comments on this clone: The observed sequence ends 3 residues before the CDR3 terminus, with the missing tail filled in from the germline J gene. This chain connects TRBV18 to TRBJ2-5; 8 bases are shared with TRBD1. V was clipped by 0 bases and J by 1 base; unmatched bases: 4. In germline, CDR1 is KGHSH, CDR2 LQKENI. CDR3 length equals 16 residues. The CDR3: CASSPPMTGVQETQYF. The sequenced part of the CDR3 DNA is TGTGCCAGCTCACCACCGATGACAGGGGTCCAAGAGACC.

As concerns this clone: The read halts 3 residues ahead of the CDR3 end, with the missing end drawn from the germline J gene. J is TRBJ2-1 and V is TRBV13; 7 nucleotides match TRBD2. CDR3 length: 15 residues. Germline V CDR1 and CDR2: PRHDT, FYEKMQ (reference sequence). V trimming: 5 bases; J trimming: 2 bases; junction bases outside the gene matches: 6. Incomplete CDR3 DNA: TGTGCCAGCAGCAAGACTAGCCATACCTACAATGAG. Translated, it gives CASSKTSHTYNE. The full CDR3 reads CASSKTSHTYNEQFF.

Of note for this clone: The CDR3 end lies 3 residues beyond the end of the read and is filled in from the germline J gene. The chain carries TRBV11-2 and TRBJ2-1, with a possible D match to TRBD2 (6 bases). The length of the CDR3 is 15 residues. The V gene's germline CDR1 is SGHAT and CDR2 FQNNGV. Trimming took 1 base from V and 2 from J, leaving 9 bases between them. CDR3 DNA, as far as it was read: TGTGCCAGCAGCTTAGGGGGGGACCCCTACAATGAG. As protein: CASSLGGDPYNE. The CDR3 reads in full as CASSLGGDPYNEQFF.

On this clone: The observed sequence ends 3 residues before the CDR3 terminus, with the missing tail filled in from the germline J gene. The chain couples TRBV29-1 to TRBJ2-2; 8 bases map to TRBD2. V trimming: 4 bases; J trimming: 0 bases; junction bases outside the gene matches: 1. Germline V CDR1 and CDR2: SQVTM, ANQGSEA. CDR3 size: 14 residues. CDR3 protein: CSVGAGANTGELFF. CDR3 bases read: TGCAGCGTTGGAGCGGGAGCGAACACCGGGGAG.

Worth noting for this clone: The read finishes 3 residues shy of the CDR3 end, and the germline J gene is used to complete it. The rearrangement uses TRBV5-1 and TRBJ1-4; possibly TRBD1 for D (5 bases). Germline-derived CDR1 and CDR2 are SGHRS and YFSETQ. V lost 4 bases and J lost 3, with 10 bases in between. CDR3 length: 14 residues. The CDR3: CASSQQAPNEKLFF. The DNA read from the CDR3 is TGCGCCAGCAGCCAACAGGCGCCTAATGAAAAA.

Worth noting for this clone: The CDR3 goes on 3 residues after the read ends, and that part is filled in from the germline J gene. This chain joins TRBV5-5 and TRBJ1-2; TRBD1 matches 7 bases. Germline values: CDR1 SGHKS, CDR2 YYEKEE (reference sequence). This CDR3 has 14 residues. CDR3 DNA (partial): TGTGCCAGCAGCTTCTCTGCGACAGGGTACGGC. Translating gives CASSFSATGYG. In full, the CDR3 is CASSFSATGYGYTF.

Points on this clone: The read falls 3 residues short of the CDR3 end, and the missing part is taken from the germline J gene. The V call is TRBV5-1, the J call TRBJ2-3; TRBD2 aligns across 11 bases. V lost 6 bases, J lost 2 bases, and 8 bases stayed unmatched. Germline lookup yields CDR1 SGHRS and CDR2 YFSETQ. CDR3 length: 16 amino acids. Incomplete CDR3 DNA: TGCGCCAGCACCCCTCCACTAGCGGGGGACACAGATACG. It encodes CASTPPLAGDTDT. The full CDR3 reads CASTPPLAGDTDTQYF.

A remark on this clone: With the read ending 3 residues before the CDR3 end, the germline J gene is used to fill in that end. The V gene is TRBV5-1, the J gene TRBJ2-3, with TRBD2 matching 10 bases. With 5 bases clipped from V and 2 bases from J, the junction kept 8 bases outside the gene matches. Germline loops: CDR1 SGHRS, CDR2 YFSETQ. The CDR3 has 16 amino acids. This CDR3 reads CASSSRTSGPTDTQYF. The CDR3 bases that were read are TGCGCCAGCAGTTCTAGGACTAGCGGCCCCACAGATACG.

As concerns this clone: The DNA ends 3 residues before the CDR3 does, and the rest of the CDR3 is filled in from the germline J gene. The chain combines TRBV2 with TRBJ1-1; 9 nucleotides match TRBD1. This CDR3 has 12 residues. The germline CDR1 and CDR2 sequences are SNHLY and FYNNEI. CDR3 bases read: TGTGCCAGCAGTGATCCGGGACAGGGA. Protein: CASSDPGQG. The whole CDR3 protein is CASSDPGQGAFF.

Notes on this clone: The read terminates 3 residues before the CDR3 end, so the remaining end is supplied by the germline J gene. The chain has TRBV7-9 and TRBJ1-1, with a weak D call TRBD1 (6 bases). V shed 5 bases and J shed 2 bases, with 9 bases lying between them. The CDR3 runs to 13 residues. Germline loops: CDR1 SEHNR, CDR2 FQNEAQ (reference sequence). The CDR3 DNA, read in part, is TGTGCCAGCAGCGCACAGGGAAACACTGAA. This translates into CASSAQGNTE. The whole CDR3 sequence reads CASSAQGNTEAFF.

Notes on this clone: The CDR3 end falls 3 residues outside the read, so it is completed with the germline J gene. The chain has TRBV27 and TRBJ2-1; 16 bases agree with TRBD2. V gave up 7 bases and J gave up 4 bases; unmatched junction bases: 4. In germline, CDR1 is MNHEY, CDR2 SMNVEV (reference sequence). This CDR3 has 16 amino acids. The CDR3 sequence is CASNTGLAGGYNEQFF. Partial CDR3 DNA: TGTGCCAGCAATACGGGACTAGCGGGGGGGTACAATGAG.

Turning to this clone: The sequenced fragment ends 3 residues before the CDR3 boundary, so the rest is inferred from the germline J gene. The chain couples TRBV5-1 to TRBJ1-6; TRBD1 agrees at 11 bases. The CDR3 length is 16 residues. With 4 bases clipped from V and 8 bases from J, the junction kept 8 bases outside the gene matches. The germline CDR1 and CDR2 sequences are SGHRS and YFSETQ. The sequenced part of the CDR3 DNA is TGCGCCAGCAGCCCAGGACAGGGGGCCAGCGATTCACCC. Protein product: CASSPGQGASDSP. The entire CDR3 protein is CASSPGQGASDSPLHF.

On this clone: Coverage ceases 3 residues before the CDR3 finishes, and the germline J gene fills in the end. J is TRBJ1-2 and V is TRBV7-2; TRBD1 aligns across 8 bases. V dropped 1 base and J dropped 3; count of bases not matched to a gene: 4. This CDR3 region has 15 residues. CDR1 and CDR2 from the germline V gene are SGHTA and FQGNSA. The CDR3 bases that were read are TGTGCCAGCAGCTTAGGGCAGGGGGCATACTATGGC. Encoded protein: CASSLGQGAYYG. The full CDR3 sequence reads CASSLGQGAYYGYTF.

About this clone: The read comes to an end 3 residues before the CDR3 does, leaving the germline J gene to fill in the end. This chain links TRBV6-1 with TRBJ1-5; no clear D gene. There are 15 residues in the CDR3. V gave up 1 base and J gave up 0 bases, with 7 bases separating them. Germline values: CDR1 MNHNS, CDR2 SASEGT. This CDR3 is CASSEDWYSNQPQHF. CDR3 DNA, as far as it was read: TGTGCCAGCAGTGAAGACTGGTATAGCAATCAGCCC.

About this clone: The CDR3 is cut off 3 residues early in the read; its end comes from the germline J gene. This chain joins TRBV6-2 or TRBV6-3 and TRBJ1-6; a weak D match, TRBD1 (5 bases). CDR1 MNHEY and CDR2 SVGEGT come from the germline V gene. The CDR3 length is 16 residues. The germline V and J ends were trimmed by 5 bases and 9 bases, with 20 bases remaining between them. The CDR3 sequence: CASSTQTVRMGSPLHF. Incomplete CDR3 DNA: TGTGCCAGCAGTACCCAGACAGTACGAATGGGTTCACCC.

Incomplete CDR3 DNA: TGTGCTAGTGAGGGTGCCGGATTCGACATGAACACTGAA. Protein sequence: CASEGAGFDMNTE. The complete CDR3 sequence is CASEGAGFDMNTEAFF. The chain combines TRBV12-5 with TRBJ1-1; no definite D call. The sequenced fragment ends 3 residues before the CDR3 boundary, so the rest is inferred from the germline J gene. V shed 7 bases and J shed 0 bases, with 18 bases lying between them. This CDR3 has 16 residues. Looked up from germline, CDR1 is LGHNT and CDR2 is FRNRAP.

Concerning this clone: The read comes to an end 3 residues before the CDR3 does, leaving the germline J gene to fill in the end. The chain couples TRBV18 to TRBJ1-1; D is perhaps TRBD1 (5 bases). V lost 6 bases and J lost 4, with 24 bases in between. Germline V CDR1 and CDR2: KGHSH, LQKENI. This CDR3 has 17 residues. Here the CDR3 reads CASSQRTGGRYGTEAFF. Incomplete CDR3 DNA: TGTGCCAGCTCCCAGAGGACGGGGGGGAGGTATGGCACTGAA.

Remarks on this clone: The DNA ends 3 residues before the CDR3 does, and the rest of the CDR3 is filled in from the germline J gene. The chain combines TRBV20-1 with TRBJ1-1, with D perhaps TRBD1 (5 bases). There are 14 residues in the CDR3. Per the germline V gene, CDR1 is DFQATT and CDR2 is SNEGSKA (reference sequence). V was clipped by 0 bases and J by 1 base, with 9 bases between them. Incomplete CDR3 DNA: TGCAGTGCTAGAGATGAGGGGAAGAACACTGAA. Its protein product is CSARDEGKNTE. The whole CDR3 region reads CSARDEGKNTEAFF.

About this clone: Sequencing ends 3 residues short of the CDR3 end; the germline J gene provides the rest. V is TRBV5-1 and J is TRBJ2-6, with TRBD1 identical over 10 bases. V was pared by 4 bases and J by 8 bases, with 12 bases of the junction left unmatched. This CDR3 spans 17 amino acids. CDR1 is SGHRS and CDR2 is YFSETQ in the germline V gene. This chain's CDR3 is CASSRSGTGVGTNVLTF. CDR3 DNA, as far as it was read: TGCGCCAGCAGCAGATCCGGGACAGGGGTAGGGACCAACGTC.

A note on this clone: The sequence runs out 3 residues before the end of the CDR3; the remainder is reconstructed from the germline J gene. The genes are TRBV20-1 and TRBJ2-7, with TRBD1 matching 11 bases. Germline V gives CDR1 DFQATT, CDR2 SNEGSKA (reference sequence). V lost 5 bases, J lost 2 bases, and 8 bases stayed unmatched. CDR3 length: 15 amino acids. This CDR3 reads CSALNPGQGAYEQYF. The covered CDR3 bases are TGCAGTGCTCTAAACCCGGGACAGGGGGCCTACGAG.

Note on this clone: The CDR3 end lies 3 residues beyond the end of the read and is filled in from the germline J gene. The rearrangement uses TRBV12-3 or TRBV12-4 and TRBJ1-2, with TRBD1 identical over 8 bases. This CDR3 is built from 14 residues. V shed 5 bases, J shed 4 bases, and the junction held 6 bases outside the gene matches. The part of the CDR3 DNA that was read is TGTGCCAGCAGTCGGACAGGGTTCGGCTATGGC. Its protein is CASSRTGFGYG. The complete CDR3 protein is CASSRTGFGYGYTF.

Worth noting for this clone: The CDR3 end falls 3 residues outside the read, so it is completed with the germline J gene. V usage is TRBV11-2 and J usage is TRBJ2-7; D not certain. The ends were cut back, 3 bases at V and 1 base at J, with 10 bases in the middle. CDR3 length: 14 residues. Germline V lookup: CDR1 SGHAT, CDR2 FQNNGV. CDR3 in amino acids: CASSLSRNSYEQYF. The sequenced CDR3 bases are TGTGCCAGCAGCTTGTCCAGGAATTCCTACGAG.